The clone carrying this T cell receptor beta chain was observed a few times. What it recognizes is unknown. As for treatment: approximately nine-day PBMC culture with coronavirus spike peptide pools or control peptides (ViraFEST assay). The entry originates in a study of vaccination and CD4 T cells after COVID-19. Sequenced with the Oncomine TCR Beta short-read assay was DNA taken from cultured CD4+ T cells. TCRdb reprocessed the PCR reads via MiXCR and lists one record per CDR3 protein. This table has more than 9,000 distinct CDR3 sequences, more than 25% appearing once. From germline, CDR1 is LNHDA and CDR2 SQIVND (reference sequence). Trimming left V 5 bases short and J 4 bases short, with 17 bases between. The CDR3 consists of 15 residues.

The chain couples TRBV19 to TRBJ2-5, with D possibly called TRBD1 or TRBD2 (6 bases each). This TCR was recovered from a human donor with COVID-19. Sequencing was carried out using cultured CD4+ T cells from blood. As DNA, the CDR3 is TGTGCCAGTAGTGTGGGACAAGGGAGGACAGAGACCCAGTACTTC. Protein: CASSVGQGRTETQYF.